Each of the 30 T cell receptor beta chains below was sequenced from the same sample in a study of blood T cell repertoires in COVID-19. Profiling relied on immunoSEQ multiplex PCR, and the TCRdb table lists in-frame clones only, not all of them. There are fewer than 250,000 clones in the sample; about nine tenths occur only once, and 4.4% lies in the top ten. Sequencing input: peripheral blood. The receptors here all came from a man in his fifties with acute or convalescent COVID-19.

This clone showed up just once. The chain uses TRBV6-5 and TRBJ1-1, with a possible D match to TRBD1 (5 bases). This CDR3 is built from 15 residues. V dropped 6 bases and J dropped 5 bases, with 19 bases sitting between them. Germline CDR1 reads MNHEY; CDR2 reads SVGAGI. The CDR3 here is CASRTGRAGITEAFF. The CDR3 DNA is TGTGCCAGCAGAACGGGCAGGGCAGGGATTACTGAAGCTTTCTTT.

V gene TRBV2 combines with J gene TRBJ1-2; D is uncertain. Germline-derived CDR1 and CDR2 are SNHLY and FYNNEI. V was pared by 1 base and J by 7 bases, with 13 bases between. The CDR3 runs 14 residues. In DNA form, the CDR3 reads TGTGCCAGCAGTGAAGAGTATTCCCGGGGTGGCTACACCTTC. Amino acids: CASSEEYSRGGYTF.

The chain joins TRBV18 to TRBJ1-2, with 7 bases lining up with TRBD1. The germline V gene has CDR1 KGHSH and CDR2 LQKENI. This CDR3 region has 15 residues. Trimming took 4 bases from V and 2 from J; bases not matched to a gene: 7. The CDR3 region is CASSQAGTANYGYTF. The CDR3 bases are TGTGCCAGCTCACAGGCCGGGACAGCGAACTATGGCTACACCTTC.

The chain joins TRBV9 to TRBJ2-1, with 8 positions matching TRBD2. The CDR3 runs 13 residues. J gave up 7 bases and V 4 bases, and 4 bases lay outside the gene matches. CDR1 and CDR2 from the germline V gene are SGDLS and YYNGEE. The CDR3, as DNA: TGTGCCAGCAGCCTCCGGGGGGGTAATGAGCAGTTCTTC. Translated: CASSLRGGNEQFF.

The rearrangement joins TRBV1 to TRBJ1-4; the table names TRBD1, a call not compared with the DNA. TRBV1 represents a pseudogene. The CDR3 loop spans 19 amino acids. CDR3 bases: TGCACCAGCGTACCTGAGGAAGGGGGCAGAGCCGCAACTAATGAAAAACTGTTTTTT. This codes for CTSVPEEGGRAATNEKLFF.

This CDR3 reads CASSLLQGNADTQYF. Written as DNA, the CDR3 is TGTGCCAGCAGCCTCCTACAGGGAAACGCAGATACGCAGTATTTT. The chain recombines TRBV6-5 with TRBJ2-3, with D possibly being TRBD1 (6 bases). This CDR3 has 15 residues. Trimming pared 6 bases from V and 4 bases from J, leaving 17 bases between. Germline values: CDR1 MNHEY, CDR2 SVGAGI.

The chain couples TRBV19 to TRBJ1-4, with TRBD1 identical over 7 bases. From germline, CDR1 is LNHDA and CDR2 SQIVND (reference sequence). V was pared by 4 bases and J by 0 bases, with 8 bases of the junction left unmatched. The CDR3 loop spans 17 amino acids. CDR3 region: CASSRGRQGPTNEKLFF. In DNA, the CDR3 is TGTGCCAGTAGTAGGGGACGACAGGGCCCAACTAATGAAAAACTGTTTTTT.

This clone showed up just once. This sequence joins TRBV18 and TRBJ1-1; the match to TRBD1 covers 7 bases. The CDR3 has 13 residues. V lost 1 base to trimming and J lost 5 bases; unmatched junction nucleotides: 1. Germline V gene data show CDR1 as KGHSH and CDR2 as LQKENI. The CDR3, as DNA: TGTGCCAGCTCACCACTACAGGGGACTGAAGCTTTCTTT. Protein product: CASSPLQGTEAFF.

The J gene is TRBJ1-2, the V gene TRBV5-5; 10 bases map to TRBD1. The CDR3 length is 14 residues. The germline CDR1 and CDR2 sequences are SGHKS and YYEKEE (reference sequence). With 4 bases clipped from V and 3 bases from J, the junction kept 3 bases outside the gene matches. The CDR3 DNA follows: TGTGCCAGCAGCGTGACAGGGGGCTACTATGGCTACACCTTC. Translation: CASSVTGGYYGYTF.

The chain couples TRBV24-1 to TRBJ2-7; TRBD2 matches 8 bases. V lost 1 base and J lost 4; bases outside the gene matches: 2. Germline V gives CDR1 KGHDR, CDR2 SFDVKD. The CDR3 totals 14 residues. The CDR3 is CATSDFPGGYEQYF. The CDR3 DNA follows: TGTGCCACCAGTGATTTCCCGGGGGGGTACGAGCAGTACTTC.

V is TRBV11-2 and J is TRBJ1-2; 8 nucleotides match TRBD1. Per germline, CDR1 SGHAT and CDR2 FQNNGV. The junction had 18 bases not matched to a gene; V was cut back by 4 bases and J by 8 bases. The CDR3 loop spans 17 amino acids. CDR3: CASSSAPDRGGRRGYTF. CDR3 in DNA: TGTGCCAGCAGCTCCGCCCCCGACAGGGGAGGTAGAAGGGGCTACACCTTC.

V is TRBV19 and J is TRBJ1-2; D remains unclear. V was pared by 5 bases and J by 0 bases, with 10 bases between. Germline V gene sequence: CDR1 LNHDA, CDR2 SQIVND (reference sequence). The CDR3 covers 14 residues. CDR3 in amino acids: CASSLLGANYGYTF. The CDR3 DNA reads TGTGCCAGTAGTCTTCTAGGTGCTAACTATGGCTACACCTTC.

V and J are TRBV19 and TRBJ2-5; 9 bases are a match to TRBD1. This CDR3 comprises 15 residues. V shed 4 bases, J shed 1 base, and the junction held 4 bases outside the gene matches. The germline V gene has CDR1 LNHDA and CDR2 SQIVND (reference sequence). CDR3 amino acids: CASSKPGQGQETQYF. As DNA, the CDR3 is TGTGCCAGTAGTAAACCGGGACAGGGCCAAGAGACCCAGTACTTC.

Details on this clone: In the same sample, other DNA sequences code for this CDR3. The chain employs TRBV6-5 and TRBJ1-2; maybe TRBD1 (5 bases). This CDR3 comprises 14 residues. V lost 2 bases and J 1 base, leaving 8 bases between the germline ends. Germline values: CDR1 MNHEY, CDR2 SVGAGI. Here the CDR3 reads CASSYGQGNYGYTF. CDR3 nucleotides: TGTGCCAGCAGTTACGGCCAGGGTAACTATGGCTACACCTTC.

This chain joins TRBV27 and TRBJ1-5; D is possibly TRBD1 (5 bases). This CDR3 region has 16 residues. Deletions cut 3 bases from V and 3 bases from J, with 15 bases between. CDR1 is MNHEY and CDR2 is SMNVEV in the germline V gene (reference sequence). CDR3 residues: CASSFSSTAYNQPQHF. In DNA form, the CDR3 reads TGTGCCAGCAGTTTTTCCTCGACAGCCTACAATCAGCCCCAGCATTTT.

The gene calls are TRBV30 and TRBJ1-3, with no clear D. CDR1 is GTSNPN and CDR2 is SVGIG in the germline V gene (reference sequence). The length of the CDR3 is 12 residues. V was pared by 3 bases and J by 1 base, with 4 bases between. The CDR3 here is CAWRTSGNTIYF. The CDR3 coding sequence is TGTGCCTGGAGGACTTCTGGAAACACCATATATTTT.

This chain links TRBV30 with TRBJ1-5, with TRBD1 as a possible D gene (6 bases). This CDR3 region has 13 residues. Per germline, CDR1 GTSNPN and CDR2 SVGIG (reference sequence). The V end was cut by 5 bases, the J end by 5 bases, with 13 bases between. The CDR3 loop reads CAWDMGADQPQHF. In nucleotides, the CDR3 is TGTGCCTGGGACATGGGGGCCGATCAGCCCCAGCATTTT. Drawing the rest from reference TRBV30 and TRBJ1-5, the complete variable domain is SQTIHQWPATLVQPVGSPLSLECTVEGTSNPNLYWYRQAAGRGLQLLFYSVGIGQISSEVPQNLSASRPQDRQFILSSKKLLLSDSGFYLCAWDMGADQPQHFGDGTRLSIL.

Remarks on this clone: A far larger clone is one nucleotide away, so this likely arose from a read error. The chain couples TRBV27 to TRBJ1-1, with a possible D match to TRBD1 (6 bases). The germline gives CDR1 MNHEY, CDR2 SMNVEV (reference sequence). Trimming removed 6 bases from V and 0 bases from J, with 8 bases in between. The CDR3 runs to 13 residues. CDR3 sequence reads: CASRDSMNTEAFF. The CDR3, as DNA: TGTGCCAGCAGGGACAGCATGAACACTGAAGCTTTCTTT.

The rearrangement links TRBV5-5 to TRBJ1-4, with a tentative D call TRBD1 (6 bases). Trimming left V 1 base short and J 8 bases short, with 12 bases between. Germline V gene lookup returns CDR1 SGHKS and CDR2 YYEKEE (reference sequence). This CDR3 contains 14 residues. The CDR3 sequence is CASSLMGAWEKLFF. The DNA for the CDR3 is TGTGCCAGCAGCTTGATGGGGGCTTGGGAAAAACTGTTTTTT.

The chain is built from TRBV3-1 (or the pseudogene TRBV3-2) and TRBJ2-2; D call uncertain. The germline V gene encodes CDR1 LGHDT and CDR2 YNNKEL (reference sequence). The CDR3 extends over 13 amino acids. V gave up 3 bases and J gave up 9 bases, with 11 bases separating them. CDR3 DNA: TGTGCCAGCAGCCAGAGTAACCCCAGGGAGCTGTTTTTT. This sequence encodes CASSQSNPRELFF.

The chain combines TRBV11-2 with TRBJ1-6; D not certain. CDR1 is SGHAT, CDR2 FQNNGV, per germline. This CDR3 spans 15 amino acids. V was pared by 0 bases and J by 0 bases, with 3 bases between. Written as DNA, the CDR3 is TGTGCCAGCAGCTTAGATAGCTCCTATAATTCACCCCTCCACTTT. This codes for CASSLDSSYNSPLHF.

The rearrangement links TRBV18 to TRBJ1-2, with no clear D. V shed 3 bases and J shed 4 bases, with 12 bases lying between them. The CDR3 length is 14 residues. Germline V gene data show CDR1 as KGHSH and CDR2 as LQKENI. The CDR3 DNA sequence: TGTGCCAGCTCACCTGCGGGGAACAGCTATGGCTACACCTTC. Its protein is CASSPAGNSYGYTF.

There are a few counts of this clone. The chain links TRBV27 to TRBJ1-2; a weak D match, TRBD1 (5 bases). V was pared by 6 bases and J by 4 bases, with 15 bases between. The length of the CDR3 is 14 residues. From germline, CDR1 is MNHEY and CDR2 SMNVEV (reference sequence). In DNA, the CDR3 is TGTGCCAGCAGACAGCAGGGCGGTGGCTATGGCTACACCTTC. It yields the protein CASRQQGGGYGYTF.

The chain carries TRBV7-6 and TRBJ1-1, with TRBD1 matching over 7 bases. The J segment lost 3 bases and the V segment lost 3 bases, leaving 10 bases of the junction unmatched. The CDR3 sequence is 16 residues long. The germline CDR1 and CDR2 sequences are SGHVS and FNYEAQ. CDR3 coding DNA: TGTGCCAGCAGCTTCCTAGGGGGCGCCGGGGACACTGAAGCTTTCTTT. Protein sequence: CASSFLGGAGDTEAFF.

The chain joins TRBV7-9 to TRBJ2-5; D is possibly TRBD2 (6 bases). The germline gives CDR1 SEHNR, CDR2 FQNEAQ (reference sequence). This CDR3 is built from 15 residues. V dropped 4 bases and J dropped 5 bases, with 17 bases sitting between them. Here the CDR3 reads CASSSPGGNGETQYF. The CDR3 region has the DNA TGTGCCAGCAGCTCCCCTGGAGGGAACGGGGAGACCCAGTACTTC.

V is TRBV5-1 and J is TRBJ1-1; 9 bases map to TRBD1. CDR1 is SGHRS and CDR2 is YFSETQ in the germline V gene. The CDR3 contains 15 residues. After removal of 2 bases from V and 2 bases from J, the junction contained 4 bases not matched to a gene. CDR3 nucleotide sequence: TGCGCCAGCAGCTTACAGGGGGCGGGTAACACTGAAGCTTTCTTT. Amino acid sequence: CASSLQGAGNTEAFF. Full variable domain (outside the CDR3, taken from reference TRBV5-1 and TRBJ1-1): KAGVTQTPRYLIKTRGQQVTLSCSPISGHRSVSWYQQTPGQGLQFLFEYFSETQRNKGNFPGRFSGRQFSNSRSEMNVSTLELGDSALYLCASSLQGAGNTEAFFGQGTRLTVV.

The chain combines TRBV27 with TRBJ2-7; no definite D call. The CDR3 consists of 11 residues. With 4 bases removed from V and 3 bases from J, the gap between germline ends came to 4 bases. Germline V lookup: CDR1 MNHEY, CDR2 SMNVEV (reference sequence). In DNA form, the CDR3 reads TGTGCCAGCAGTTCCCACTACGAGCAGTACTTC. Residues: CASSSHYEQYF.

The chain employs TRBV7-9 and TRBJ2-7; 7 bases line up with TRBD1. The CDR3 contains 14 residues. V shed 3 bases, J shed 0 bases, and the junction held 2 bases outside the gene matches. Germline-derived CDR1 and CDR2 are SEHNR and FQNEAQ (reference sequence). CDR3 DNA sequence: TGTGCCAGCAGCTTGGGACAGAGCTCCTACGAGCAGTACTTC. Translating it yields CASSLGQSSYEQYF. Using reference TRBV7-9 and TRBJ2-7 for the parts outside the CDR3, the full variable domain is DTGVSQNPRHKITKRGQNVTFRCDPISEHNRLYWYRQTLGQGPEFLTYFQNEAQLEKSRLLSDRFSAERPKGSFSTLEIQRTEQGDSAMYLCASSLGQSSYEQYFGPGTRLTVT.

The rearrangement uses TRBV7-9 and TRBJ2-7, with D possibly TRBD2 on 5 matching bases. This CDR3 has 12 residues. Germline CDR1 SEHNR, CDR2 FQNEAQ (reference sequence). V was cut by 1 base and J by 7 bases, with 8 bases left in between. The CDR3 DNA follows: TGTGCCAGCAGCTTAGGGTGGGAGGAGCAGTACTTC. It is translated as CASSLGWEEQYF.

The chain couples TRBV6-5 to TRBJ2-5; 7 bases map to TRBD1. CDR1 and CDR2 from the germline V gene are MNHEY and SVGAGI. CDR3 length: 14 amino acids. Trimming at V came to 5 bases and at J to 2 bases, leaving 5 bases not matched to a gene. The chain's CDR3 is CASSPGTAQETQYF. The DNA of the CDR3 is TGTGCCAGCAGTCCTGGGACAGCGCAAGAGACCCAGTACTTC.